This T cell receptor (beta chain) was sequenced for a study of shared clonotypes between healthy human individuals (TCRdb year 2020). With respect to the entire study: The cohort comprised a couple of women and three men aged 18 to 49 years. To estimate repertoire size and how much clonotypes are shared between individuals, the study performed deep sequencing of blood TCR repertoires from a handful of healthy adults. To increase sequencing depth and limit assay-specific biases, TCR repertoire library preparation and sequencing were carried out by different laboratories using diverse techniques. Each donor's leukapheresis produced roughly between roughly 0.85 and 9.5 billion PBMCs.

CDR1 and CDR2 (MDHEN, SYDVKM) derive from the germline V gene. Including cysteine and phenylalanine, the CDR3 has 16 amino acids. Only the CDR3 DNA is retained, 48 bases long and in frame from the first base. Trimming at the junction amounts to 7 bases on V and 4 bases on J, and the germline ends lie 20 bases apart. The donors were healthy, HIV-negative adults who had no recently reported acute infections or vaccinations. Only Caucasian adults living in Nashville, Tennessee, USA were represented among the donors. For unsorted samples, some 90 million PBMCs were counted and genomic DNA was extracted with the QIAamp DNA Blood Mini kit. Blood was collected by leukapheresis, and PBMCs were isolated by Ficoll-Histopaque density gradient centrifugation and then cryopreserved in liquid nitrogen vapor phase. General findings and caveats noted by the study authors: The genetic and exposure-history diversity represented was limited by the small number of donors. Only blood was sampled, and tissue TCR repertoires likely differ from those in blood. Pairwise subsampling led to the expectation that sequencing depth would affect the degree of clonotype sharing among donors.

Using the deep immunoSEQ assay, TCR CDR3 regions were amplified from genomic DNA by multiplex PCR. Genomic DNA extracted from each cell subset was distributed evenly over all wells of several immunoSEQ 96-well plates, and each plate served as one replicate. Each replicate PCR for unsorted PBMC received 300 to 350 ng genomic DNA, equal to approximately 29,000 T cell genomes. Unsorted PBMC genomic DNA was sequenced across ten immunoSEQ deep assay plates. Purified libraries were quantified with a Qubit 3.0 fluorometer, sized on a Bioanalyzer 2100, and re-quantified with the KAPA Library Quantification kit. Every immunoSEQ 96-well plate was sequenced on a dedicated single-read 150-cycle Illumina NextSeq 550 flow cell. On the study's bioinformatics: The immunoSEQ output contained only junctional sequences without quality scores, so filtering could not match that applied to full-length reads. Sequences were annotated with PyIR, a Python wrapper for IgBLAST v1.9, using IMGT germline references to assign V/J genes and CDR3. Reads were removed for weak V/J assignments (E-value above 1e-6), missing CDR3, stop codons, out-of-frame junctions, or ambiguous translated residues. V3J clonotypes were defined by identical inferred V gene, J gene, and CDR3 amino acid sequence. The percentage overlap between two repertoires was calculated by dividing the number of shared unique clonotypes by the size of the smaller repertoire. Richness of each repertoire was evaluated using RTK rarefaction, the Chao1 estimator, and Recon v2.1 estimates of unobserved clonotypes. The table was pulled from immuneACCESS by TCRdb, which kept in-frame rearrangements only. Such tables lose some clones; where checked, under half of the loss comes from unresolved V genes, and the rest has no known cause. For V, J and clone size, that table is used; D and trimming come from the DNA. The sample includes fewer than 500,000 clones, with about 79% observed a single time. The ten largest clones take up around 13% of the sample.

This clone was detected only once. The antigen it binds to is not known. No base quality information exists; no much larger clone differs at one position. The chain is encoded by TRBV28 joined to TRBJ2-1, with TRBD2 perhaps the D gene, on 6 matching bases. This clonotype originated in a woman between 40 and 50 years old in good health. Some clones in this sample may be carry-over from other donors' samples. Sequencing was performed on PBMCs. The DNA sequence reads TGTGCCAGCAATACAATTCGGGGGAGACAGTACAATGAGCAGTTCTTC. Its protein product is CASNTIRGRQYNEQFF.